Presented here are 23 T cell receptor beta chains from one specimen sequenced in a study of blood T cell repertoires in COVID-19. TCRdb's copy holds only in-frame clones and misses some; the assay was immunoSEQ multiplex PCR. The sample has a few hundred thousand clones; roughly 85% are singletons. Sequenced: peripheral blood. All receptors derive from a woman younger than 35 with acute or convalescent COVID-19.

The V call is TRBV6-5, the J call TRBJ1-3, with D uncertain. This CDR3 region has 14 residues. Trimming stripped 10 bases from V and 0 bases from J, with 13 bases between. The germline V gene encodes CDR1 MNHEY and CDR2 SVGAGI. CDR3 bases: TGTGCCACTGCGGACGGAGGCTCTGGAAACACCATATATTTT. This encodes CATADGGSGNTIYF.

This chain connects TRBV11-3 to TRBJ2-2; the D is unclear. Germline V gene lookup returns CDR1 SGHNT and CDR2 YENEEA. The CDR3 runs 13 residues. Deletions cut 1 base from V and 7 bases from J, with 7 bases between. The CDR3 here is CASSLAPGGELFF. The CDR3 DNA reads as TGTGCCAGCAGCTTAGCCCCGGGCGGGGAGCTGTTTTTT.

The rearrangement links TRBV4-1 to TRBJ2-1; TRBD2 might be the D (5 bases). Germline CDR1 and CDR2: MGHRA and YSYEKL. This CDR3 has 21 residues. The V and J ends lost 0 bases and 3 bases respectively, with 27 bases between them. The CDR3 is CASSQDLLSVRRSSDYNEQFF. The CDR3 DNA reads as TGCGCCAGCAGCCAAGATCTGCTCTCGGTGCGTCGGAGTAGCGACTACAATGAGCAGTTCTTC.

The CDR3 here is CALGTSNTGELFF. The CDR3, as DNA: TGTGCCCTGGGGACTAGCAACACCGGGGAGCTGTTTTTT. The chain combines TRBV7-2 with TRBJ2-2; 9 bases agree with TRBD2. This CDR3 comprises 13 residues. CDR1 SGHTA and CDR2 FQGNSA come from the germline V gene. V shed 11 bases and J 2 bases; nucleotides not matched to a gene: 3. Looking up the rest from reference TRBV7-2 and TRBJ2-2 gives the full variable domain: GAGVSQSPSNKVTEKGKDVELRCDPISGHTALYWYRQSLGQGLEFLIYFQGNSAPDKSGLPSDRFSAERTGGSVSTLTIQRTQQEDSAVYLCALGTSNTGELFFGEGSRLTVL.

This clone has just a few counts. V usage is TRBV12-3 or TRBV12-4 and J usage is TRBJ1-2; possible D gene TRBD1, 6 bases. The V gene lost 7 bases and the J gene lost 6 bases, with 15 bases spanning the gap. This CDR3 contains 13 residues. CDR3 coding DNA: TGTGCCAGCACCGACGGACAGACTGATGGCTACACCTTC. Its protein is CASTDGQTDGYTF.

The J gene is TRBJ2-3, the V gene TRBV6-4, with TRBD2 matching over 7 bases. Germline lookup yields CDR1 MRHNA and CDR2 SNTAGT. The CDR3 sequence is 16 residues long. The trim removed 0 bases at V and 2 bases at J, leaving 5 bases unmatched. The CDR3 sequence: CASSDSTGGTTDTQYF. The CDR3 coding sequence is TGTGCCAGCAGTGACTCAACGGGGGGTACCACAGATACGCAGTATTTT.

The rearrangement uses TRBV11-2 and TRBJ2-1; D ambiguous. V was pared by 5 bases and J by 9 bases, with 8 bases between. This CDR3 comprises 11 residues. CDR1 SGHAT and CDR2 FQNNGV come from the germline V gene. The CDR3 here is CASSPYSEQFF. In nucleotides, the CDR3 is TGTGCCAGCAGCCCGTATAGTGAGCAGTTCTTC.

J is TRBJ2-7 and V is TRBV6-2 or TRBV6-3, with 8 positions matching TRBD2. The germline CDR1 and CDR2 sequences are MNHEY and SVGEGT. V was clipped by 1 base and J by 2 bases; unmatched bases: 16. The CDR3 covers 19 residues. The DNA for the CDR3 is TGTGCCAGCAGTTACTGGTTTGGGATAGCGGGATCTCCCCCCTACGAGCAGTACTTC. This translates into CASSYWFGIAGSPPYEQYF.

The J gene is TRBJ2-4, the V gene TRBV6-2 or TRBV6-3; 10 nucleotides match TRBD2. Germline loops: CDR1 MNHEY, CDR2 SVGEGT. The CDR3 covers 19 residues. The V segment lost 1 base and the J segment 1 base; nucleotides outside the gene matches: 10. The CDR3 is CASSYLGQLAGTAKNIQYF. The CDR3 DNA is TGTGCCAGCAGTTACTTAGGGCAACTAGCGGGAACGGCCAAAAACATTCAGTACTTC.

The gene calls are TRBV7-9 and TRBJ2-7, with a weak D call TRBD1 (6 bases). CDR3 length: 16 residues. Germline values: CDR1 SEHNR, CDR2 FQNEAQ (reference sequence). Trimming removed 0 bases at V and 3 bases at J, with 15 bases between. The CDR3 here is CASSLALDRINYEQYF. The CDR3 DNA follows: TGTGCCAGCAGCTTAGCGCTCGACAGGATTAACTACGAGCAGTACTTC.

V and J are TRBV4-1 and TRBJ1-3, with D tentatively TRBD1 (5 bases). The CDR3 covers 15 residues. V lost 1 base and J 4 bases, leaving 11 bases between the germline ends. In germline, CDR1 is MGHRA, CDR2 YSYEKL. CDR3 amino acids: CASSQGGDGGNTIYF. In DNA form, the CDR3 reads TGCGCCAGCAGCCAAGGCGGGGACGGAGGAAACACCATATATTTT.

This clone showed up just once. The V and J genes are TRBV4-2 and TRBJ2-1, with TRBD2 matching 8 bases. The length of the CDR3 is 15 residues. The germline CDR1 and CDR2 sequences are LGHNA and YNFKEQ. V was clipped by 1 base and J by 8 bases; unmatched bases: 7. Here the CDR3 reads CASSQGTGGLDEQFF. The CDR3 nucleotides are TGTGCCAGCAGCCAAGGAACGGGAGGGTTAGATGAGCAGTTCTTC.

This CDR3 is CASNHRGGSNSPLHF. The CDR3 DNA reads as TGTGCCAGCAACCACAGGGGCGGCTCTAATTCACCCCTCCACTTT. The chain recombines TRBV7-2 with TRBJ1-6; TRBD1 matches at 7 bases. The CDR3 extends over 15 amino acids. J lost 6 bases, V lost 7 bases, and 9 bases had no gene match. Germline-derived CDR1 and CDR2 are SGHTA and FQGNSA. Based on the CDR3 plus reference TRBV7-2 and TRBJ1-6, the full variable domain is GAGVSQSPSNKVTEKGKDVELRCDPISGHTALYWYRQSLGQGLEFLIYFQGNSAPDKSGLPSDRFSAERTGGSVSTLTIQRTQQEDSAVYLCASNHRGGSNSPLHFGNGTRLTVT.

For this clone: The junction shows a germline mismatch at one end, possibly a read error. The V gene is TRBV2, the J gene TRBJ1-2; perhaps TRBD1 as D (5 bases). The CDR3 has 12 amino acids. The V gene's germline CDR1 is SNHLY and CDR2 FYNNEI. The DNA for the CDR3 is TGTGCCAGCAGTGAAGAGACAGCCCTCTCCCACTTC. Its protein is CASSEETALSHF.

V and J are TRBV15 and TRBJ2-7; the D gene is possibly TRBD1 (6 bases). Germline CDR1 reads LNHNV; CDR2 reads YYDKDF (reference sequence). V was cut by 6 bases and J by 7 bases, with 13 bases left in between. The CDR3 totals 12 residues. In DNA form, the CDR3 reads TGTGCCACCAGTACAGGGTTTCGGGAGCAGTACTTC. Translating gives CATSTGFREQYF.

This rearrangement joins TRBV15 to TRBJ2-1, with a weak D call TRBD1 (8 bases). With 3 bases removed from V and 6 bases from J, the gap between germline ends came to 15 bases. Germline V gene sequence: CDR1 LNHNV, CDR2 YYDKDF (reference sequence). CDR3 length: 15 residues. The CDR3 loop is CATSSGQGGSNEQFF. The CDR3 DNA reads as TGTGCCACCAGCAGCGGACAGGGAGGGAGCAATGAGCAGTTCTTC.

The rearrangement uses TRBV19 and TRBJ1-3, with 8 bases fitting TRBD1. The V and J ends lost 2 bases and 0 bases, in that order; junction bases with no gene match: 6. Per the germline V gene, CDR1 is LNHDA and CDR2 is SQIVND (reference sequence). This CDR3 is built from 17 residues. The DNA for the CDR3 is TGTGCCAGTAGTATATCGGGGACAGGAAGCTCTGGAAACACCATATATTTT. Translation gives CASSISGTGSSGNTIYF.

This chain connects TRBV19 to TRBJ2-2, with D uncertain. V was clipped by 5 bases and J by 2 bases, with 15 bases between them. This CDR3 is 16 amino acids long. In germline, CDR1 is LNHDA, CDR2 SQIVND (reference sequence). This chain's CDR3 is CASSDSGYRNTGELFF. The CDR3 nucleotides are TGTGCCAGTAGTGATTCCGGGTATCGAAACACCGGGGAGCTGTTTTTT.

The chain combines TRBV27 with TRBJ1-2; tentative D call: TRBD1 (5 bases). This CDR3 is 14 amino acids long. CDR1 is MNHEY, CDR2 SMNVEV, per germline (reference sequence). V lost 4 bases, J lost 4 bases, and 13 bases lay in between. The CDR3 reads CASSSNRPLYGYTF. The CDR3 nucleotides read TGTGCCAGCAGTTCGAACAGGCCGCTCTATGGCTACACCTTC.

The rearrangement joins TRBV5-8 to TRBJ2-1; 14 bases match TRBD2. CDR3 size: 17 residues. Germline-derived CDR1 and CDR2 are SGHTS and YDEGEE. V dropped 0 bases and J dropped 6; count of bases not matched to a gene: 5. The CDR3 loop reads CASSLDMGLAGVNEQFF. The CDR3 bases are TGTGCCAGCAGCTTGGATATGGGACTAGCGGGGGTCAATGAGCAGTTCTTC.

The chain carries TRBV5-1 and TRBJ2-5; D gene uncertain. This CDR3 has 15 amino acids. V was cut by 0 bases and J by 0 bases, with 9 bases left in between. Germline lookup yields CDR1 SGHRS and CDR2 YFSETQ. The CDR3 sequence is CASSLGASYQETQYF. CDR3 bases: TGCGCCAGCAGCTTGGGGGCCTCGTACCAAGAGACCCAGTACTTC. Drawing the rest from reference TRBV5-1 and TRBJ2-5, the complete variable domain is KAGVTQTPRYLIKTRGQQVTLSCSPISGHRSVSWYQQTPGQGLQFLFEYFSETQRNKGNFPGRFSGRQFSNSRSEMNVSTLELGDSALYLCASSLGASYQETQYFGPGTRLLVL.

The V and J genes are TRBV7-9 and TRBJ2-3, with 7 bases identical to TRBD1. The J segment lost 2 bases and the V segment lost 5 bases, leaving 10 bases of the junction unmatched. The CDR3 is made up of 16 amino acids. Germline V gene lookup returns CDR1 SEHNR and CDR2 FQNEAQ (reference sequence). The DNA of the CDR3 is TGTGCCAGCAGCAGTATGACAGGGCAGACCACAGATACGCAGTATTTT. Its translation is CASSSMTGQTTDTQYF.

The rearrangement uses TRBV2 and TRBJ2-5, with D perhaps matching TRBD1 (5 bases). The V end was cut by 3 bases, the J end by 1 base, with 12 bases between. The CDR3 extends over 15 amino acids. In germline, CDR1 is SNHLY, CDR2 FYNNEI. CDR3 nucleotides: TGTGCCAGCAGTGACAATGCAGGGATCCAAGAGACCCAGTACTTC. It specifies CASSDNAGIQETQYF.